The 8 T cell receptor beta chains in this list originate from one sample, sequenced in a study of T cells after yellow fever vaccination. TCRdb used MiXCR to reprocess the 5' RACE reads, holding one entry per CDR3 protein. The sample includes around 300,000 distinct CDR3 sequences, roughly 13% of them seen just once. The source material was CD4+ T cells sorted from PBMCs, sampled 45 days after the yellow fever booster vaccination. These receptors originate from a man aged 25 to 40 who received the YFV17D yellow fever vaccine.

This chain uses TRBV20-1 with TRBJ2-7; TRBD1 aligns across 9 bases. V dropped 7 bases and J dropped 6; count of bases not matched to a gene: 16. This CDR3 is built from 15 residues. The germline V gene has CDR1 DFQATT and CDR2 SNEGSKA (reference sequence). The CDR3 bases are TGCAGTGTTAGGGGTAGAGGGGACAGGGTTGGCGAGCAGTACTTC. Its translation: CSVRGRGDRVGEQYF.

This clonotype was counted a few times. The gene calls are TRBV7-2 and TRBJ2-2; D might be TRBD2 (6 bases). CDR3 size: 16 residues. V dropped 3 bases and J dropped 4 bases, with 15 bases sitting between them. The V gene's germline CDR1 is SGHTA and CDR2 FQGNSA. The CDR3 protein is CASSLAGGGRTGELFF. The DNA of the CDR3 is TGTGCCAGCAGCTTGGCGGGTGGAGGGCGCACCGGGGAGCTGTTTTTT.

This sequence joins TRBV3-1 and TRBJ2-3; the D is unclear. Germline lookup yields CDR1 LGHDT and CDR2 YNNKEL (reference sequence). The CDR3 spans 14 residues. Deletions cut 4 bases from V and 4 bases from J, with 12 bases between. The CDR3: CASSPSNGPDTQYF. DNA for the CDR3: TGTGCCAGCAGCCCTTCAAACGGACCAGATACGCAGTATTTT.

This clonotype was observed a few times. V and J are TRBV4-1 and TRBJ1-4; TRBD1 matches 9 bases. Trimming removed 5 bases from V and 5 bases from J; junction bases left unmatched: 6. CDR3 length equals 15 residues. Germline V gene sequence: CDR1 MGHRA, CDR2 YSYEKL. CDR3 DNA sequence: TGCGCCAGCAGCTTGCCCGGGACAGGGAATGAAAAACTGTTTTTT. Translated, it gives CASSLPGTGNEKLFF.

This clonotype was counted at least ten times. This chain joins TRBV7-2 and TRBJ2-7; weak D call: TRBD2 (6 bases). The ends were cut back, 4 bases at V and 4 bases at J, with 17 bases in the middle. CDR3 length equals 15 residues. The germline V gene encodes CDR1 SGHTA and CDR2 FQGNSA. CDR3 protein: CASSWDPTGRYEQYF. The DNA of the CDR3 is TGTGCCAGCAGCTGGGATCCGACGGGGAGGTACGAGCAGTACTTC.

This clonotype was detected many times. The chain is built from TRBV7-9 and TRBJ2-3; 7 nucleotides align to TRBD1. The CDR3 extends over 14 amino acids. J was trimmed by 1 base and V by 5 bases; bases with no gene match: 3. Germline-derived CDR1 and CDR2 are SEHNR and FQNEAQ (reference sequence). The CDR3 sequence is CASSKDRGTDTQYF. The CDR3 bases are TGTGCCAGCAGCAAAGACAGGGGCACAGATACGCAGTATTTT.

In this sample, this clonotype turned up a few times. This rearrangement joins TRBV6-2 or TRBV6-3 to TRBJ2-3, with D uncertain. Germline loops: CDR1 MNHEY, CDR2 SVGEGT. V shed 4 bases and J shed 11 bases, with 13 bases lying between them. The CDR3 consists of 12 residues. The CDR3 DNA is TGTGCCAGCAGTTCGGTCGTCGAGAAGCAGTATTTT. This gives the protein CASSSVVEKQYF.

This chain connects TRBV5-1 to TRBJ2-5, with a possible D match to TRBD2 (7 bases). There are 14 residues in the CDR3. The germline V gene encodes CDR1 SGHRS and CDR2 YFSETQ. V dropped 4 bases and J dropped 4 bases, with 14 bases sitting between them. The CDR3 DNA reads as TGCGCCAGCAGCCTACGAGGGGGGGGAGAGACCCAGTACTTC. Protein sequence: CASSLRGGGETQYF.